The rows below give T cell receptor beta chains drawn from one sample of a study of T-cell reconstitution after alpha-beta-depleted transplantation in children. Each CDR3 protein is one row after TCRdb ran MiXCR on the PCR reads. Of about 600,000 distinct CDR3 sequences in the sample, 10% to 15% were seen once. The sequencing here drew on PBMCs, mostly from graft donor cells, taken 360 days after TCRalphabeta/CD19-depleted stem cell transplant. The receptors were gathered from a male patient younger than 18 who had a stem cell transplant for acute myeloid leukemia, so the T cells may come from the graft donor. The CDR3 runs from the conserved cysteine through the conserved F or W. Each record gives: clone size, V gene, D gene, J gene, CDR3 protein, CDR3 DNA. The D gene is left open where the match is weak. Some rows have no size entry. The others give once, few or many, or a class for an expanded clone.

abundance: few
v_gene: TRBV4-3
d_gene: -
j_gene: TRBJ1-1
CDR3aa: CASSQEGSWPGEAFF
CDR3nt: TGCGCCAGCAGCCAAGAGGGATCTTGGCCGGGTGAAGCTTTCTTT

abundance: -
v_gene: TRBV27
d_gene: -
j_gene: TRBJ1-1
CDR3aa: CASGHLAVNTEAFF
CDR3nt: TGTGCCAGCGGTCATTTGGCGGTGAACACTGAAGCTTTCTTT

abundance: few
v_gene: TRBV27
d_gene: -
j_gene: TRBJ1-6
CDR3aa: CASSLYQENSPLHF
CDR3nt: TGTGCCAGCAGTTTATACCAGGAGAATTCACCCCTCCACTTT

abundance: many
v_gene: TRBV11-2
d_gene: TRBD2
j_gene: TRBJ2-3
CDR3aa: CASSLIGTSGKTFTDTQYF
CDR3nt: TGTGCCAGCAGCTTAATAGGGACTAGCGGTAAAACTTTCACAGATACGCAGTATTTT

abundance: many
v_gene: TRBV4-3
d_gene: TRBD1
j_gene: TRBJ2-2
CDR3aa: CATSQPNGQADTGELFF
CDR3nt: TGCGCCACCAGCCAACCTAACGGACAGGCCGACACCGGGGAGCTGTTTTTT

abundance: few
v_gene: TRBV14
d_gene: TRBD2
j_gene: TRBJ2-1
CDR3aa: CASSLLAGAANEQFF
CDR3nt: TGTGCCAGCAGCCTACTAGCGGGAGCCGCGAATGAGCAGTTCTTC

abundance: few
v_gene: TRBV28
d_gene: TRBD1
j_gene: TRBJ2-6
CDR3aa: CASSLLTGGTSGANVLTF
CDR3nt: TGTGCCAGCAGTTTGTTAACAGGGGGAACGTCTGGGGCCAACGTCCTGACTTTC

abundance: -
v_gene: TRBV20-1
d_gene: TRBD2
j_gene: TRBJ2-1
CDR3aa: CSASILAGYNEQFF
CDR3nt: TGCAGTGCTAGTATCTTAGCGGGGTACAATGAGCAGTTCTTC

abundance: few
v_gene: TRBV9
d_gene: -
j_gene: TRBJ2-1
CDR3aa: CASSPRGSRTHNEQFF
CDR3nt: TGTGCCAGCAGCCCGAGAGGGTCTAGAACTCACAATGAGCAGTTCTTC

abundance: -
v_gene: TRBV7-9
d_gene: -
j_gene: TRBJ2-2
CDR3aa: CASRPGTWSFTGELFF
CDR3nt: TGTGCCAGCAGACCCGGAACTTGGTCATTCACCGGGGAGCTGTTTTTT

abundance: -
v_gene: TRBV20-1
d_gene: -
j_gene: TRBJ1-6
CDR3aa: CSAREHTGFSPLHF
CDR3nt: TGCAGTGCTAGAGAGCACACAGGGTTTTCACCCCTCCACTTT

abundance: -
v_gene: TRBV6-5
d_gene: TRBD1
j_gene: TRBJ2-1
CDR3aa: CASSHYRTGDYNEQFF
CDR3nt: TGTGCCAGCAGTCACTATCGGACAGGGGATTACAATGAGCAGTTCTTC

abundance: few
v_gene: TRBV11-1
d_gene: -
j_gene: TRBJ1-1
CDR3aa: CASSLEAGIGYKLSNTEAFF
CDR3nt: TGTGCCAGCAGCTTAGAGGCGGGAATTGGATATAAACTTTCGAACACTGAAGCTTTCTTT

abundance: -
v_gene: TRBV20-1
d_gene: -
j_gene: TRBJ2-7
CDR3aa: CSVRGPYEQYF
CDR3nt: TGCAGTGTCAGGGGCCCCTACGAGCAGTACTTC

abundance: few
v_gene: TRBV25-1
d_gene: -
j_gene: TRBJ2-1
CDR3aa: CASKRSIGEQFF
CDR3nt: TGTGCCAGCAAACGTAGTATCGGCGAGCAGTTCTTC

abundance: many
v_gene: TRBV7-2
d_gene: TRBD2
j_gene: TRBJ2-3
CDR3aa: CASMIAGGGIRTQYF
CDR3nt: TGTGCCAGCATGATAGCGGGAGGCGGTATTAGGACGCAGTATTTT

abundance: -
v_gene: TRBV6-1
d_gene: TRBD1
j_gene: TRBJ2-6
CDR3aa: CASRTGSHPGANVLTF
CDR3nt: TGTGCCAGCAGGACAGGGTCCCACCCTGGGGCCAACGTCCTGACTTTC